The rows below give T cell receptor beta chains drawn from one sample of a study of T cell responses to AZD1222 COVID-19 vaccine. Sequenced by immunoSEQ multiplex PCR; TCRdb stores in-frame clones only, minus some. This table holds 110,000 to 150,000 clones, approximately 91% found once. The sequenced sample was peripheral blood, obtained 28 days after the second AZD1222 dose. These receptors were collected from an adult who received the AZD1222 COVID-19 vaccine. Both conserved end residues are part of each CDR3. D genes are given only for firm matches. Where a row states a size, it is once, few, many or the class of an expanded clone; other rows omit it.

TGCGCCAGCTCCCCCGGAGGAGCGGGAGGTAGTAATGAGCAGTTCTTC CASSPGGAGGSNEQFF . TRBJ2-1 TRBD2 TRBV5-1
TGTGCCAGCTCACGGACTAGGTCCTACAATGAGCAGTTCTTC CASSRTRSYNEQFF . TRBJ2-1 TRBD2 TRBV18
TGTGCCAGTAGTTCCAGGACAGGGCCTGGAAACACCATATATTTT CASSSRTGPGNTIYF . TRBJ1-3 TRBD1 TRBV19
TGTGCCAGCAGCTTAGGGGGGTCATTCATGAACACTGAAGCTTTCTTT CASSLGGSFMNTEAFF . TRBJ1-1 . TRBV5-6
TGTGCCAGCAGTGAAGCGTGGGGAGGTCAGCCCCAGCATTTT CASSEAWGGQPQHF . TRBJ1-5 . TRBV6-1
TGTGCCAGCAGCCCAAGACTAGCGGGCTCCTACGAGCAGTACTTC CASSPRLAGSYEQYF . TRBJ2-7 TRBD2 TRBV7-3
TGTGCCAGCGGGACTACAGTGAACACTGAAGCTTTCTTT CASGTTVNTEAFF . TRBJ1-1 . TRBV5-4
TGCGCCAGCAGTGAGTCGGAGCTCTATGGCTACACCTTC CASSESELYGYTF . TRBJ1-2 . TRBV10-2
TGCGCCAGCAATCCAAGACACGGGACAGAGAGATGGGATGAGCAGTTCTTC CASNPRHGTERWDEQFF once TRBJ2-1 TRBD1 TRBV4-1
TGCAGCGTGGGACAGGGAAATATTCAGTACTTC CSVGQGNIQYF . TRBJ2-4 TRBD1 TRBV29-1
TGCGCCAGCAGCCGGGACAGGGCTAGCTATGGCTACACCTTC CASSRDRASYGYTF . TRBJ1-2 TRBD1 TRBV5-1
TGCGCCAGCAGCTTGGAAGGACCCCAAGAGACCCAGTACTTC CASSLEGPQETQYF once TRBJ2-5 . TRBV5-1
TGTGCCAGTAGTATGGGGGGAGTTCAGCCCCAGCATTTT CASSMGGVQPQHF . TRBJ1-5 . TRBV19
TGTGCCAGCAGTTACAGGGACGAAGAGACCCAGTACTTC CASSYRDEETQYF . TRBJ2-5 . TRBV6-5
TGCGCCAGCAGCCAAGAACATAGTGGTGAAAAACTGTTTTTT CASSQEHSGEKLFF . TRBJ1-4 . TRBV4-1
TGTGCCAGCAGTAGGACAGGGTCTAACTATGGCTACACCTTC CASSRTGSNYGYTF . TRBJ1-2 TRBD1 TRBV6-5
TGTGCCAGCAGTTTATCCATGGGGGATTATAATTCACCCCTCCACTTT CASSLSMGDYNSPLHF . TRBJ1-6 . TRBV27
TGTGCCAGCAGTTTCGGTAACTATGGCTACACCTTC CASSFGNYGYTF . TRBJ1-2 . TRBV12-3/TRBV12-4
TGTGCCACCAGTCTTAAGACAGGGGGTAATGAAAAACTGTTTTTT CATSLKTGGNEKLFF . TRBJ1-4 TRBD1 TRBV15
TGTGCCAGCAGCCAAGAATGGGGAGGTGGAGGTTTCACTGAAGCTTTCTTT CASSQEWGGGGFTEAFF . TRBJ1-1 . TRBV3-1/TRBV3-2
TGTGCCAGCGCCCGGGACAGCTCAACTGGGGCCAACGTCCTGACTTTC CASARDSSTGANVLTF . TRBJ2-6 TRBD1 TRBV2
TGTGCCAGTAGGCTCTACAGGGGAGACACCATATATTTT CASRLYRGDTIYF few TRBJ1-3 TRBD1 TRBV19
TGTGCCAGCAGCTTAGGTCCCGGGACAGGGAACCGCTACGAGCAGTACTTC CASSLGPGTGNRYEQYF few TRBJ2-7 TRBD1 TRBV7-8
TGTGCCAGCAGACTCGGGGGGGAGGCCACTGAAGCTTTCTTT CASRLGGEATEAFF . TRBJ1-1 . TRBV6-5
TGTGCCAGCAGCGTAGATATCCGCCGAGATACGCAGTATTTT CASSVDIRRDTQYF . TRBJ2-3 . TRBV9
TGTGCCAGCAGCTCTTTAGCGGGAAGTGGCGTTCGCGAGCAGTACTTC CASSSLAGSGVREQYF . TRBJ2-7 TRBD2 TRBV5-6
TGTGCCACCAGTGATTCCCGGGGGGGTAGGTACAATGAGCAGTTCTTC CATSDSRGGRYNEQFF . TRBJ2-1 TRBD2 TRBV24-1
TGTGCCAGCAGTGAAATAGCGGGGGGGCCAGATACGCAGTATTTT CASSEIAGGPDTQYF . TRBJ2-3 TRBD2 TRBV6-1
TGTGCCAGCAGTTTCCTATCGGCCCGAGAGACCCAGTACTTC CASSFLSARETQYF once TRBJ2-5 . TRBV27
TGTGCCAGTAGACCCGGGGGAAGGACAGGGGGCGCCCAGGCTGAAGCTTTCTTT CASRPGGRTGGAQAEAFF . TRBJ1-1 TRBD1 TRBV19
TGTGCCAGCAGCCAAGCAAGTTCCGGGACAAAAGAAGCTTTCTTT CASSQASSGTKEAFF once TRBJ1-1 . TRBV4-2
TGTGCCAGCAGCCAAGTACCGGTCCGAGAGACCCAGTACTTC CASSQVPVRETQYF . TRBJ2-5 . TRBV3-1/TRBV3-2
TGTGCCAGCAGCCAAGTGGACAGGGGGGGAGGCTACACCTTC CASSQVDRGGGYTF . TRBJ1-2 TRBD1 TRBV4-2
TGTGCCAGCAGCTTTGTAGGAACTGAAGCTTTCTTT CASSFVGTEAFF . TRBJ1-1 . TRBV5-5
TGTGCCAGCAGGACTCAAGAGGGGGCGGCCTATGGCTACACCTTC CASRTQEGAAYGYTF . TRBJ1-2 TRBD1 TRBV7-8
TGTGCCAGCTCCGGAAACAGGGGTCAAGAGACCCAGTACTTC CASSGNRGQETQYF . TRBJ2-5 TRBD1 TRBV18
TGCGCCAGCAGCCAAGCCTGGACGGCAACTAATGAAAAACTGTTTTTT CASSQAWTATNEKLFF . TRBJ1-4 . TRBV4-1
TGCGCCAGCAGCCAAGACCAGCGGGGGGGCCCGGCCTCAAGCACAGATACGCAGTATTTT CASSQDQRGGPASSTDTQYF . TRBJ2-3 TRBD2 TRBV4-1
TGCGCCAGCAGCTTGCAGGGAGGCGGCTACACCTTC CASSLQGGGYTF . TRBJ1-2 . TRBV5-1
TGTGCCAGCAGTTACGGGAGGGAACAGCCCCAGCATTTT CASSYGREQPQHF . TRBJ1-5 . TRBV6-5
TGCGCCAGCAGCCCGACAGGGACGCCAGATACGCAGTATTTT CASSPTGTPDTQYF . TRBJ2-3 TRBD1 TRBV5-1
TGTGCCAGCAGCCAAGTCCCGCCAGGGGTGGTCTTCTTCGATGGCTACACCTTC CASSQVPPGVVFFDGYTF . TRBJ1-2 . TRBV3-1/TRBV3-2
TGTGCCAGCAGCCTCCAGCGGGAGCTTGGCCACAATGAGCAGTTCTTC CASSLQRELGHNEQFF . TRBJ2-1 TRBD2 TRBV27
TGTGCCAGCACCCAACCCATACAGTTTAATGAAAAACTGTTTTTT CASTQPIQFNEKLFF . TRBJ1-4 . TRBV27
TGTGCCAGCAGTTATTCCAAGAGTAGAGCCAAAAACATTCAGTACTTC CASSYSKSRAKNIQYF . TRBJ2-4 . TRBV6-5